The rows below give T cell receptor beta chains drawn from one sample of a study of blood T cell repertoires in COVID-19. Measured with immunoSEQ multiplex PCR; TCRdb has only the in-frame clones, and not every one. The repertoire holds 120,000 or so clones, with roughly 90% as singletons. The sequenced material came from peripheral blood. These receptors were collected from a man aged 50 to 59 with active COVID-19. Each CDR3 is given with its conserved first and last residue. The order of the fields is clone size, V gene, J gene, CDR3 protein. The size of a clone is reported for some rows only, either as once, few or many, or as a class for expanded clones.

clone_size: .
v_call: TRBV19
j_call: TRBJ2-2
cdr3_aa: CASSMAGNTGELFF

clone_size: .
v_call: TRBV5-4
j_call: TRBJ1-4
cdr3_aa: CASSFRGRGEKLFF

clone_size: .
v_call: TRBV2
j_call: TRBJ1-5
cdr3_aa: CASSERFQPQHF

clone_size: .
v_call: TRBV6-5
j_call: TRBJ1-5
cdr3_aa: CASSYSRGQGNQPQHF

clone_size: once
v_call: TRBV11-1
j_call: TRBJ2-2
cdr3_aa: CASSPDYGNTGELFF

clone_size: .
v_call: TRBV5-1
j_call: TRBJ2-2
cdr3_aa: CASSLGQSPGELFF

clone_size: .
v_call: TRBV9
j_call: TRBJ2-1
cdr3_aa: CASSVGRTSGAWNEQFF

clone_size: once
v_call: TRBV24-1
j_call: TRBJ2-1
cdr3_aa: CATSDYRLTSGLVNEQFF

clone_size: .
v_call: TRBV5-4
j_call: TRBJ2-7
cdr3_aa: CASSLNQNRIYEQYF

clone_size: .
v_call: TRBV9
j_call: TRBJ2-1
cdr3_aa: CASSVGTSILGNEQFF

clone_size: .
v_call: TRBV9
j_call: TRBJ1-2
cdr3_aa: CASSPLGGGHYGYTF

clone_size: .
v_call: TRBV7-2
j_call: TRBJ2-5
cdr3_aa: CASRQRSGQLPQYF

clone_size: once
v_call: TRBV5-4
j_call: TRBJ2-1
cdr3_aa: CASSFRLAGGFDEQFF

clone_size: once
v_call: TRBV7-9
j_call: TRBJ1-5
cdr3_aa: CASPGGGEVIPKQPQHF

clone_size: .
v_call: TRBV2
j_call: TRBJ2-3
cdr3_aa: CASSEIAGGSDTQYF

clone_size: .
v_call: TRBV4-1
j_call: TRBJ1-2
cdr3_aa: CASSQGTGDNYGYTF

clone_size: .
v_call: TRBV10-3
j_call: TRBJ2-5
cdr3_aa: CAISQSSVETQYF

clone_size: .
v_call: TRBV7-9
j_call: TRBJ1-5
cdr3_aa: CASSLQGDQPQHF

clone_size: .
v_call: TRBV10-3
j_call: TRBJ2-7
cdr3_aa: CAISFGTGETYEQYF

clone_size: .
v_call: TRBV19
j_call: TRBJ2-3
cdr3_aa: CASSPPEWRPTDTQYF

clone_size: .
v_call: TRBV29-1
j_call: TRBJ1-2
cdr3_aa: CSVRDRVGYGYTF

clone_size: medium-sized
v_call: TRBV6-2/TRBV6-3
j_call: TRBJ2-2
cdr3_aa: CASSYSRVGAGGELFF

clone_size: once
v_call: TRBV12-3/TRBV12-4
j_call: TRBJ2-7
cdr3_aa: CASSSDMFYEQYF

clone_size: .
v_call: TRBV7-2
j_call: TRBJ2-3
cdr3_aa: CASSLALLAGGSTDTQYF

clone_size: .
v_call: TRBV4-1
j_call: TRBJ1-6
cdr3_aa: CASSQDMAVSSSPLHF

clone_size: .
v_call: TRBV30
j_call: TRBJ2-3
cdr3_aa: CAWSSGDTQYF

clone_size: .
v_call: TRBV2
j_call: TRBJ1-3
cdr3_aa: CASSVGQGGGNTIYF

clone_size: once
v_call: TRBV11-3
j_call: TRBJ2-1
cdr3_aa: CASSLRGIDEQFF